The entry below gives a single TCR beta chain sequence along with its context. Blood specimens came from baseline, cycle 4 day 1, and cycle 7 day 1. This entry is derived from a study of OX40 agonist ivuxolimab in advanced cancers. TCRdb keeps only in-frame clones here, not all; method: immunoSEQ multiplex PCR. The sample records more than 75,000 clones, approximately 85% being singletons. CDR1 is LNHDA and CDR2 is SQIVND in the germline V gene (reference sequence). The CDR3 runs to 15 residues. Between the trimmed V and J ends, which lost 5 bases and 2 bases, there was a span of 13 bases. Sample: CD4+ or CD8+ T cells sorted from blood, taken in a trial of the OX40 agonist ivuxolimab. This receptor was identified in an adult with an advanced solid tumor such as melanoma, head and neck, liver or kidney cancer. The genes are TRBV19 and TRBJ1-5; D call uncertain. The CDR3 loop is CASSRFGAGNQPQHF. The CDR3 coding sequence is TGTGCCAGTAGTCGGTTCGGCGCGGGCAATCAGCCCCAGCATTTT.